A single sample is the source of the 21 T cell receptor beta chains below, sequenced in a study of blood T cell repertoires in COVID-19. The method was immunoSEQ multiplex PCR; TCRdb's version includes in-frame clones alone and lacks a portion of them. This sample carries 90,000 to 120,000 clones, over 65% of them seen once, and the ten largest clones take around 1.9%. Source material: peripheral blood. These TCRs come from a woman in her forties with acute or convalescent COVID-19.

This chain connects TRBV6-5 to TRBJ2-7, with a tentative D call TRBD1 (5 bases). This CDR3 contains 11 residues. Germline V gene data show CDR1 as MNHEY and CDR2 as SVGAGI. The germline V and J ends were trimmed by 7 bases and 6 bases, with 10 bases remaining between them. DNA of the CDR3: TGTGCCAGCATAGGTAGGGGCGAGCAGTACTTC. Its translation is CASIGRGEQYF.

The chain has TRBV9 and TRBJ2-5; D is possibly TRBD1 (6 bases). V was clipped by 2 bases and J by 7 bases, with 12 bases between them. The CDR3 sequence is 13 residues long. CDR1 SGDLS and CDR2 YYNGEE come from the germline V gene. As DNA, the CDR3 is TGTGCCAGCAGCGTCACTCTAGGGGGGACCCAGTACTTC. Its protein is CASSVTLGGTQYF.

In DNA form, the CDR3 reads TGTGCCAGCACAGTGCTGGCAGGGGGCAGCTATGGCTACACCTTC. Protein product: CASTVLAGGSYGYTF. The chain has TRBV6-5 and TRBJ1-2, with 8 bases lining up with TRBD1. CDR3 size: 15 residues. V lost 7 bases and J lost 4; bases outside the gene matches: 11. From germline, CDR1 is MNHEY and CDR2 SVGAGI.

This clone has just a few counts. The rearrangement uses TRBV2 and TRBJ2-5, with D hard to call. Germline V gives CDR1 SNHLY, CDR2 FYNNEI. The CDR3 has 12 amino acids. V was trimmed by 6 bases and J by 0 bases, leaving 5 bases between them. The CDR3 protein is CASRADQETQYF. Written as DNA, the CDR3 is TGTGCCAGCAGGGCTGACCAAGAGACCCAGTACTTC.

The gene calls are TRBV2 and TRBJ1-2; TRBD1 matches 12 bases. This CDR3 is built from 14 residues. Germline V lookup: CDR1 SNHLY, CDR2 FYNNEI. Trimming cost V 6 bases and J 6 bases; bases outside gene matches: 5. This chain's CDR3 is CASRPGQGANGYTF. The CDR3 coding sequence is TGTGCCAGCAGACCGGGACAGGGGGCTAATGGCTACACCTTC.

CDR3 sequence reads: CASSVEGTTSYEQYF. For the CDR3, the DNA is TGTGCCAGCAGCGTAGAGGGGACTACTTCCTACGAGCAGTACTTC. The V gene is TRBV9, the J gene TRBJ2-7; 7 bases are shared with TRBD2. J lost 1 base, V lost 0 bases, and 4 bases had no gene match. The CDR3 consists of 15 residues. The germline V gene has CDR1 SGDLS and CDR2 YYNGEE.

Here the CDR3 DNA reads TGTGCCAGCAGCCTAATTAGCACAGATACGCAGTATTTT. Translation: CASSLISTDTQYF. The chain has TRBV28 and TRBJ2-3; D uncertain. Germline V gene sequence: CDR1 MDHEN, CDR2 SYDVKM. CDR3 size: 13 residues. The V and J ends lost 6 bases and 0 bases respectively, with 7 bases between them.

This rearrangement joins TRBV5-1 to TRBJ1-1; D might be TRBD1 (6 bases). Germline CDR1 SGHRS, CDR2 YFSETQ. Trimming left V 4 bases short and J 5 bases short, with 18 bases between. The CDR3 totals 15 residues. The CDR3 DNA sequence: TGCGCCAGCAGCCCTGAGGGCCAGGGACATACTGAAGCTTTCTTT. This translates into CASSPEGQGHTEAFF.

In nucleotides, the CDR3 is TGTGCCTGGACAACAGGGGTTGGGGGCTACACCTTC. This sequence encodes CAWTTGVGGYTF. The chain has TRBV30 and TRBJ1-2, with 7 bases aligning to TRBD1. CDR1 GTSNPN and CDR2 SVGIG come from the germline V gene (reference sequence). V was clipped by 4 bases and J by 8 bases; unmatched bases: 7. The CDR3 contains 12 residues.

CDR3 nucleotides: TGTGCCAGCAGTACCTGGGAGGGGACCCAGTACTTC. It is translated as CASSTWEGTQYF. The V call is TRBV6-5, the J call TRBJ2-5; 7 nucleotides match TRBD2. Germline V gives CDR1 MNHEY, CDR2 SVGAGI. This CDR3 spans 12 amino acids. The J segment lost 7 bases and the V segment lost 5 bases, leaving 4 bases of the junction unmatched.

This clone was counted a single time. The chain couples TRBV9 to TRBJ2-3; 11 nucleotides line up with TRBD2. The CDR3 is 20 amino acids. Trimming at V came to 1 base and at J to 0 bases, leaving 13 bases not matched to a gene. Germline CDR1 SGDLS, CDR2 YYNGEE. The CDR3 sequence: CASSVSSSGGFLISTDTQYF. The CDR3 region has the DNA TGTGCCAGCAGCGTATCCTCTAGCGGGGGGTTTCTCATTAGCACAGATACGCAGTATTTT.

The chain combines TRBV2 with TRBJ2-1, with 8 bases aligning to TRBD1. The CDR3 is 16 residues long. V gave up 1 base and J gave up 7 bases; unmatched junction bases: 9. Germline V gene sequence: CDR1 SNHLY, CDR2 FYNNEI. CDR3 nucleotides: TGTGCCAGCAGTGAAGGTATCGACAGGGGAGGTAATGAGCAGTTCTTC. It is translated as CASSEGIDRGGNEQFF.

The chain links TRBV30 to TRBJ1-1; 9 nucleotides align to TRBD1. CDR1 and CDR2 from the germline V gene are GTSNPN and SVGIG (reference sequence). The CDR3 covers 14 residues. The J segment lost 6 bases and the V segment lost 6 bases, leaving 11 bases of the junction unmatched. CDR3 in DNA: TGTGCCTGCCGGTCGGGACAGGGTTTCGCTGAAGCTTTCTTT. Its protein product is CACRSGQGFAEAFF.

This chain links TRBV6-5 with TRBJ1-2; the match to TRBD1 covers 7 bases. V dropped 9 bases and J dropped 2; count of bases not matched to a gene: 9. Per the germline V gene, CDR1 is MNHEY and CDR2 is SVGAGI. This CDR3 spans 14 amino acids. The CDR3 sequence: CARIFPGQNYGYTF. The CDR3 nucleotides are TGTGCCAGGATTTTTCCGGGACAGAACTATGGCTACACCTTC.

The chain employs TRBV20-1 and TRBJ1-1; D unresolved. In germline, CDR1 is DFQATT, CDR2 SNEGSKA (reference sequence). CDR3 size: 11 residues. Between the trimmed V and J ends, which lost 4 bases and 10 bases, there was a span of 13 bases. The CDR3 DNA is TGCAGTGCTAACCTTCCGGCAGGAGCTTTCTTT. As protein: CSANLPAGAFF.

This chain connects TRBV6-5 to TRBJ1-5; D might be TRBD1 (5 bases). Germline lookup yields CDR1 MNHEY and CDR2 SVGAGI. Trimming shortened V by 7 bases and J by 1 base, and 5 bases separated the two germline ends. There are 12 residues in the CDR3. The CDR3 loop reads CASKGSNQPQHF. The CDR3 region has the DNA TGTGCCAGCAAGGGGAGCAATCAGCCCCAGCATTTT.

The V and J genes are TRBV18 and TRBJ1-2, with D maybe TRBD1 (6 bases). Germline lookup yields CDR1 KGHSH and CDR2 LQKENI. The CDR3 is made up of 14 amino acids. Trimming shortened V by 0 bases and J by 3 bases, and 8 bases separated the two germline ends. CDR3 sequence: CASSPPAGDYGYTF. CDR3 nucleotides: TGTGCCAGCTCACCACCCGCAGGGGACTATGGCTACACCTTC.

This clone was recorded many times. V usage is TRBV12-3 or TRBV12-4 and J usage is TRBJ2-7; D is undetermined. This CDR3 contains 12 residues. Deletions cut 3 bases from V and 6 bases from J, with 9 bases between. CDR3 sequence (DNA): TGTGCCAGCAGTTTGCGTCCTGGCGAGCAGTACTTC. Its translation: CASSLRPGEQYF.

The gene calls are TRBV15 and TRBJ2-5; TRBD2 might be the D (6 bases). The CDR3 is 14 residues long. Germline V gene data show CDR1 as LNHNV and CDR2 as YYDKDF (reference sequence). Trimming removed 5 bases at V and 4 bases at J, with 14 bases between. Written as DNA, the CDR3 is TGTGCCACCAGCTCTTGGACGCGGGGAGAGACCCAGTACTTC. Amino acids: CATSSWTRGETQYF. Full variable domain (rest looked up from reference TRBV15 and TRBJ2-5): DAMVIQNPRYQVTQFGKPVTLSCSQTLNHNVMYWYQQKSSQAPKLLFHYYDKDFNNEADTPDNFQSRRPNTSFCFLDIRSPGLGDTAMYLCATSSWTRGETQYFGPGTRLLVL.

The genes are TRBV4-3 and TRBJ1-2; D is unresolved. Looked up from germline, CDR1 is LGHNA and CDR2 is YSLEER. V lost 0 bases to trimming and J lost 7 bases, with 12 bases between them. The CDR3 runs 14 residues. CDR3 in DNA: TGCGCCAGCAGCCAAGATCTGGCAAATGCTGGCTACACCTTC. It specifies CASSQDLANAGYTF.

The J gene is TRBJ1-2, the V gene TRBV6-1; no firm D call. V lost 0 bases to trimming and J lost 6 bases, with 11 bases between them. CDR3 size: 14 residues. The germline CDR1 and CDR2 sequences are MNHNS and SASEGT. The CDR3: CASSEARLEDGYTF. DNA for the CDR3: TGTGCCAGCAGTGAAGCGCGGCTTGAAGATGGCTACACCTTC.